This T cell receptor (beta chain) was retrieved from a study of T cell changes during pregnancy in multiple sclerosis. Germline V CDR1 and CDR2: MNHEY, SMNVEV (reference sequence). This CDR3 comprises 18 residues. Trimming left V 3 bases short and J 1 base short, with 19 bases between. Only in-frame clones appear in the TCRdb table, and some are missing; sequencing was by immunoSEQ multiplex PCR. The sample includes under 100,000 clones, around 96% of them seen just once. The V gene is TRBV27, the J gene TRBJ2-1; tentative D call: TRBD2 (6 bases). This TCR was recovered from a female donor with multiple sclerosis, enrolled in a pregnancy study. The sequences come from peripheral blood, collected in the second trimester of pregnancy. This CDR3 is CASSFLGGEEISYNEQFF. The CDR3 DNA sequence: TGTGCCAGCAGTTTTTTAGGAGGGGAGGAGATTTCCTACAATGAGCAGTTCTTC.